This entry features one TCR beta chain sequence. The antigen remains unidentified. This sample's time point: persistent/refractory GD, antithyroid drugs over 5 years with positive TRAb. Researchers made the TCR library from RNA that was extracted from PBMCs. Per American Thyroid Association guidelines, Graves' disease was diagnosed. The data are from a study of regulatory T cells in long-lasting Graves disease. Libraries of TCR beta came from iRepertoire HTBI primers plus Arm-PCR of CDR3 regions. Per the authors' pipeline: Sample data revealed approximately 62 TRBV and some 13 TRBJ segments. TCRdb recomputed calls from the multiplex PCR reads with MiXCR, one row per CDR3 protein. The V and J calls come from TCRdb's annotation, not from the publication. This table has 350,000 to 450,000 distinct CDR3 sequences, about 20% appearing once. CDR1 and CDR2 (germline): LGHNA, YNFKEQ. Trimming removed 4 bases from V and 3 bases from J, with 21 bases in between. The CDR3 loop spans 17 amino acids.

Overall study findings and caveats: Newly diagnosed disease favored TRBV20-1 and TRBJ2-1 over persistent disease. Less diverse TCR repertoires were seen in persistent Graves' patients than in newly diagnosed ones.

The sample consisted of peripheral blood mononuclear cells (PBMCs), taken when the disease was refractory, from a patient treated with antithyroid drugs. This receptor was identified in a female donor with Graves disease. V is TRBV4-2 and J is TRBJ1-1; D might be TRBD1 (6 bases). CDR3 bases: TGTGCCAGCAGCCCTACGCTGGGGGCTTTCTTGGACACTGAAGCTTTCTTT. It translates to CASSPTLGAFLDTEAFF.